This T cell receptor (beta chain) is from a study of T-cell memory formation after mild COVID-19. This clonotype has only a few counts. The germline V gene encodes CDR1 SGHTA and CDR2 FQGNSA. The ends were cut back, 0 bases at V and 6 bases at J, with 9 bases in the middle. This CDR3 is built from 14 residues. Each CDR3 protein is one row after TCRdb ran MiXCR on the 5' RACE reads. The sample consists of about 340,000 distinct CDR3 sequences, more than 20% of them appearing once. This receptor was taken from a man aged 18 to 30 who had mild COVID-19 (a few samples of this study predate the infection). Cell type and time point are not known. The specimen was PBMCs or a T cell subset sorted from them (not recorded which). This chain connects TRBV7-2 to TRBJ2-1; D gene uncertain. The CDR3, as DNA: TGTGCCAGCAGCTTAGCGCTAAGTGTCAATGAGCAGTTCTTC. As protein: CASSLALSVNEQFF.